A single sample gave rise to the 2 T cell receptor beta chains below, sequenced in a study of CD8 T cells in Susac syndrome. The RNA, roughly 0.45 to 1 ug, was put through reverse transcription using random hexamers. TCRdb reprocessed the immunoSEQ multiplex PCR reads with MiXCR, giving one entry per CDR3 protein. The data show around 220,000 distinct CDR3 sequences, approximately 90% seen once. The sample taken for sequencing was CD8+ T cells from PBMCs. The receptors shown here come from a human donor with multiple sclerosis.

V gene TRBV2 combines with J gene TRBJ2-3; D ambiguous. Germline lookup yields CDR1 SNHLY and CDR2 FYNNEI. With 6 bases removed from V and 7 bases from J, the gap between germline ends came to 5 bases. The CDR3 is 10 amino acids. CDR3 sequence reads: CASSAHTQYF. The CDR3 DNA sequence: TGTGCCAGCAGCGCCCATACGCAGTATTTT.

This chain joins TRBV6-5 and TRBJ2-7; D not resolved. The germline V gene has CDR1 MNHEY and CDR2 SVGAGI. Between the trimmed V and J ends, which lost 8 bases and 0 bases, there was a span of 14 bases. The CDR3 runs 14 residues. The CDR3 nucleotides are TGTGCCAGCCAAGGGTGGGCCAACTCCTACGAGCAGTACTTC. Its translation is CASQGWANSYEQYF.